This T cell receptor (beta chain) is from a study of T-cell reconstitution after alpha-beta-depleted transplantation in children. Unique molecular identifiers featured in how the TCRbeta library was prepared. Each CDR3 protein is one row after TCRdb ran MiXCR on the PCR reads. The table records 200,000 to 250,000 distinct CDR3 sequences, approximately 12% of them present only once. This clonotype was observed many times. V lost 5 bases, J lost 15 bases, and 8 bases stayed unmatched. Germline lookup yields CDR1 MNHEY and CDR2 SVGAGI. This CDR3 contains 12 residues. This specimen was PBMCs from the stem cell graft donor, taken from the stem cell graft. This rearrangement joins TRBV6-5 to TRBJ2-1, with 9 bases fitting TRBD1. This clonotype was sampled from a human donor who donated a stem cell graft to a child with acute lymphoblastic leukemia. CDR3: CASSTAGTGTFF. The CDR3 nucleotides read TGTGCCAGCAGTACAGCCGGGACAGGGACGTTCTTC.